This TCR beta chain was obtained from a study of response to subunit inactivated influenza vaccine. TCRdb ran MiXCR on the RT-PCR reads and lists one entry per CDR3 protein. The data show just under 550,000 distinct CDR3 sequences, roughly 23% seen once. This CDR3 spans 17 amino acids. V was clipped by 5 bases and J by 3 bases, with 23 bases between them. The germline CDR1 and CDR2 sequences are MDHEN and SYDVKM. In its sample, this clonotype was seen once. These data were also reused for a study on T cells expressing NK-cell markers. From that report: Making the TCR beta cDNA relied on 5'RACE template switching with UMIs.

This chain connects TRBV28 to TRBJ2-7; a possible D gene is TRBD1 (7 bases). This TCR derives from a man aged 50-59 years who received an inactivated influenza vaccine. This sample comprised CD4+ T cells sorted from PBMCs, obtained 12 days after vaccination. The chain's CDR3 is CASSLGRTGQHIYEQYF. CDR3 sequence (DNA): TGTGCCAGCAGTCTGGGGAGGACGGGACAGCATATCTACGAGCAGTACTTC.